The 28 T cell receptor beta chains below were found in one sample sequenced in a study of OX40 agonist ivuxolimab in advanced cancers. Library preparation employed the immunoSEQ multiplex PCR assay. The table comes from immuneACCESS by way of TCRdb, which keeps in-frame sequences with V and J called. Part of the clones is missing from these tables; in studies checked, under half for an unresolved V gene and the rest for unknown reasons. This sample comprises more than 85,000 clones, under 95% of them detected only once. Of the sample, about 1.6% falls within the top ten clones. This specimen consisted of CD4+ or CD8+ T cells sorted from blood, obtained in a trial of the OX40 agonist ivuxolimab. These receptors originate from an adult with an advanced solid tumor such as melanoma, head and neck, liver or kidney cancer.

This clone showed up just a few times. In DNA, the CDR3 is TGTGCCATCAGTGAGTCTACCGGAAGAGGTGAAAAACTGTTTTTT. Protein product: CAISESTGRGEKLFF. The chain is built from TRBV10-3 and TRBJ1-4; no definite D call. Germline V gene lookup returns CDR1 ENHRY and CDR2 SYGVKD. The CDR3 runs to 15 residues. The V and J ends lost 0 bases and 7 bases respectively, with 12 bases between them.

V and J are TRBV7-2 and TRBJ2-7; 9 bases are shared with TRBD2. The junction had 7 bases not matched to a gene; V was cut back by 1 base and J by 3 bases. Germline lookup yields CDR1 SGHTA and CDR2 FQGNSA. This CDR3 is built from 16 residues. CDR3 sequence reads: CASSLVGSGSIYEQYF. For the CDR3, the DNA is TGTGCCAGCAGCTTAGTTGGTAGCGGGAGTATCTACGAGCAGTACTTC.

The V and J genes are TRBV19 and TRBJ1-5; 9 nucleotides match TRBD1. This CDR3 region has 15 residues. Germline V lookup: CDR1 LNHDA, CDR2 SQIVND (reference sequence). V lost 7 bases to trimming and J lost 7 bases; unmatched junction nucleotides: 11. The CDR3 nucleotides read TGTGCCAGTACCAACACAGGGGGCGTTAGGCAGCCCCAGCATTTT. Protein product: CASTNTGGVRQPQHF.

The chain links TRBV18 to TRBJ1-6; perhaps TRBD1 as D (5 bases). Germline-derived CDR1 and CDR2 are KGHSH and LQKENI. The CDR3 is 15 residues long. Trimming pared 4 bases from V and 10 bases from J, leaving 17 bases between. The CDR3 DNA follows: TGTGCCAGCTCACGTGAGACAGCCGCCGGCTCACCCCTCCACTTT. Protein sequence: CASSRETAAGSPLHF.

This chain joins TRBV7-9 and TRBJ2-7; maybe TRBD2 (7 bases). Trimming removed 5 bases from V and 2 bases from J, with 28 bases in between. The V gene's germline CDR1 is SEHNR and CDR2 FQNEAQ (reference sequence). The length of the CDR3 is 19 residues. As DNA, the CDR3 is TGTGCCAGCAGCCCTTACGACAGTAAGGGGGGGTTAGAGACCTACGAGCAGTACTTC. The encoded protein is CASSPYDSKGGLETYEQYF.

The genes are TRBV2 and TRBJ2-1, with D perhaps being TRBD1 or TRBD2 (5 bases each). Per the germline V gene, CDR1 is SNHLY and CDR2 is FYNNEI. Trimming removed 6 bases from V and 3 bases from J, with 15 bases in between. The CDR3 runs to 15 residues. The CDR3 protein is CASRRDRGGYNEQFF. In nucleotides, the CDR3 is TGTGCCAGCAGACGGGACCGCGGAGGCTACAATGAGCAGTTCTTC.

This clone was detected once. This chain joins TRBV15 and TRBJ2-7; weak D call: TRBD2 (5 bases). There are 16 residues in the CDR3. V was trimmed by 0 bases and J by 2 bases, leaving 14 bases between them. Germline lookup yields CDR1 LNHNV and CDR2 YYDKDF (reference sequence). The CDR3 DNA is TGTGCCACCAGCAGAGAAGGGAGTGGCCCACCCTACGAGCAGTACTTC. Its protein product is CATSREGSGPPYEQYF.

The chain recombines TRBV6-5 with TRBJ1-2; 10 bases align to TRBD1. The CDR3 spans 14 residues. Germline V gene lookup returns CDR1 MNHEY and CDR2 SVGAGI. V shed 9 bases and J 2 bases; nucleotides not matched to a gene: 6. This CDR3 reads CASKTGGRNYGYTF. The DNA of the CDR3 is TGTGCCAGTAAGACAGGGGGCAGGAACTATGGCTACACCTTC.

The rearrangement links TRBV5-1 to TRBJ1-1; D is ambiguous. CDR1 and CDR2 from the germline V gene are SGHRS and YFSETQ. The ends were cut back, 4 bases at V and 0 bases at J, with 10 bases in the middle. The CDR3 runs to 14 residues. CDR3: CASSRVPMNTEAFF. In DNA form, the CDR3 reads TGCGCCAGCAGCCGTGTCCCTATGAACACTGAAGCTTTCTTT.

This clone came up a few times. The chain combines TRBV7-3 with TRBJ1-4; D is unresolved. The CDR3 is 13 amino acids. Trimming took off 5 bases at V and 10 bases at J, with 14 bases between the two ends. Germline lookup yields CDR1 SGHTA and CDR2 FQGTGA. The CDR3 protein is CASSPGGLGKLFF. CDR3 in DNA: TGTGCCAGCAGCCCCGGAGGGTTGGGAAAACTGTTTTTT.

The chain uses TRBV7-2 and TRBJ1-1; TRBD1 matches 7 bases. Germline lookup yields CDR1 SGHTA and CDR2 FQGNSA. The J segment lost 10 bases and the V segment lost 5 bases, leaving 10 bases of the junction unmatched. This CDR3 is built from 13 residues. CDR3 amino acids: CASSVKDRAVAFF. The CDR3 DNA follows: TGTGCCAGCAGCGTGAAAGACAGGGCAGTAGCTTTCTTT.

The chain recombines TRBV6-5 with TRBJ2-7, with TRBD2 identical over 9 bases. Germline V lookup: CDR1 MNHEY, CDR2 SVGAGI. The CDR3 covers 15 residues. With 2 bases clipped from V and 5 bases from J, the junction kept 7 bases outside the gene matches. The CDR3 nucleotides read TGTGCCAGCAGTTACACTCGCGGGAGGGCGAACGAGCAGTACTTC. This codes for CASSYTRGRANEQYF.

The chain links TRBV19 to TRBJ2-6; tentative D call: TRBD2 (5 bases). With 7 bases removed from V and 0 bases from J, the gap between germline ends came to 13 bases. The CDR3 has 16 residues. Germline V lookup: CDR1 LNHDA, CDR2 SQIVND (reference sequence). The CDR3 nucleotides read TGTGCCAGTATAGCGACCGACCACTCTGGGGCCAACGTCCTGACTTTC. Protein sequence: CASIATDHSGANVLTF.

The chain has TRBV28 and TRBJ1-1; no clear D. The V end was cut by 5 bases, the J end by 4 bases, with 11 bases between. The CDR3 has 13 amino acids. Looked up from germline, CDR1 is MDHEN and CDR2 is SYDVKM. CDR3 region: CASSRPPLTEAFF. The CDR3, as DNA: TGTGCCAGCAGTCGACCCCCCCTCACTGAAGCTTTCTTT.

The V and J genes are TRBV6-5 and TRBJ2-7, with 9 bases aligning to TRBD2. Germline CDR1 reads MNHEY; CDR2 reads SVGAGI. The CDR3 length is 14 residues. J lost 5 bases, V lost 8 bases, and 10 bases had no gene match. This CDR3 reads CASGRLAEANEQYF. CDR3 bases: TGTGCCAGCGGAAGACTAGCGGAGGCCAACGAGCAGTACTTC.

CDR3 bases: TGTGCCAGCAGTGAATTAGGGGGGTGGGTTAACACCGGGGAGCTGTTTTTT. Translating it yields CASSELGGWVNTGELFF. The gene calls are TRBV25-1 and TRBJ2-2; D could derive from TRBD1 or TRBD2 (6 bases each). Looked up from germline, CDR1 is MGHDK and CDR2 is SYGVNS. V was shortened by 1 base and J by 2 bases, with 14 bases between the two germline ends. The CDR3 loop spans 17 amino acids. Looking up the rest from reference TRBV25-1 and TRBJ2-2 gives the full variable domain: EADIYQTPRYLVIGTGKKITLECSQTMGHDKMYWYQQDPGMELHLIHYSYGVNSTEKGDLSSESTVSRIRTEHFPLTLESARPSHTSQYLCASSELGGWVNTGELFFGEGSRLTVL.

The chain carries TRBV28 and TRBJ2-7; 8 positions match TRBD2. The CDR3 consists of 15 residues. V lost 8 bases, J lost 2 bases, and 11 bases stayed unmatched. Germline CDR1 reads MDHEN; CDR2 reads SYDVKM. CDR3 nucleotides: TGTGCCAGCGGGATTAGTAGCGGGGACACCTACGAGCAGTACTTC. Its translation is CASGISSGDTYEQYF.

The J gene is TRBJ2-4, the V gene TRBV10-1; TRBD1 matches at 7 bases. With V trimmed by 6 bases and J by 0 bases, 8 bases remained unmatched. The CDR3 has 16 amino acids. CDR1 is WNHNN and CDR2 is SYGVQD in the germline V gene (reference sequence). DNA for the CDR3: TGCGCCAGCAGCGAGGGGGCCCCTTTAGCCAAAAACATTCAGTACTTC. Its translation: CASSEGAPLAKNIQYF.

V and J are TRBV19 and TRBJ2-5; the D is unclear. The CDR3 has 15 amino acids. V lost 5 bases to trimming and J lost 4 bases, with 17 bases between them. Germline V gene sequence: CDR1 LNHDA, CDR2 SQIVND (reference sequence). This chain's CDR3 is CASSPADTPLETQYF. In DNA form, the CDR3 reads TGTGCCAGTAGTCCAGCCGATACCCCCTTAGAGACCCAGTACTTC.

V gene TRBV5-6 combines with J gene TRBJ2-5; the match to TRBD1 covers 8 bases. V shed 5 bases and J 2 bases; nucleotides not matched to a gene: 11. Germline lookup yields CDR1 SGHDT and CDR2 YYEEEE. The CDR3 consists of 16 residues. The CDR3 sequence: CASSIDTGGRQETQYF. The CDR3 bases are TGTGCCAGCAGTATCGACACAGGGGGGAGGCAAGAGACCCAGTACTTC.

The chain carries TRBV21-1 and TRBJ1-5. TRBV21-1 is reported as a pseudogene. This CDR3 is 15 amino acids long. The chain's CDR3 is CASSKADHSNQPQHF. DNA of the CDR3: TGTGCCAGCAGCAAGGCGGACCATAGCAATCAGCCCCAGCATTTT.

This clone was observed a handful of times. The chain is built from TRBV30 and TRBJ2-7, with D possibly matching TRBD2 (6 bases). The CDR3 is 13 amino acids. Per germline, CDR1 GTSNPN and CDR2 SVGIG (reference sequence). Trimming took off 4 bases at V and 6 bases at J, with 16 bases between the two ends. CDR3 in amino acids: CAWTGATRGEQYF. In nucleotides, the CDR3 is TGTGCCTGGACCGGAGCGACGCGGGGCGAGCAGTACTTC.

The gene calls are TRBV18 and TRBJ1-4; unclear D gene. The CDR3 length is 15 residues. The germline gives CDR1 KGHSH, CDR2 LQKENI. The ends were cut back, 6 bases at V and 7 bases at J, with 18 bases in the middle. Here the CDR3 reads CASSPVPPLSEKLFF. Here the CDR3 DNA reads TGTGCCAGCTCCCCGGTTCCACCTTTGTCTGAAAAACTGTTTTTT.

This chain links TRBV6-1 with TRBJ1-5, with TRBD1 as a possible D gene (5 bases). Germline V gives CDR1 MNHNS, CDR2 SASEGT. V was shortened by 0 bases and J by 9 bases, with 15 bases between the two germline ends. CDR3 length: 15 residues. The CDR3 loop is CASSEARQEGWPQHF. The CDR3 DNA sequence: TGTGCCAGCAGTGAAGCCAGGCAGGAGGGGTGGCCCCAGCATTTT.

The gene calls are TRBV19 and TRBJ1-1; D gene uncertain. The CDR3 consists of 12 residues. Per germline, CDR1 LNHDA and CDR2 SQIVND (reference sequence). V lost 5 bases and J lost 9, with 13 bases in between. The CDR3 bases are TGTGCCAGTAGTGCGGCGTCGGCGAAAGCTTTCTTT. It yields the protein CASSAASAKAFF.

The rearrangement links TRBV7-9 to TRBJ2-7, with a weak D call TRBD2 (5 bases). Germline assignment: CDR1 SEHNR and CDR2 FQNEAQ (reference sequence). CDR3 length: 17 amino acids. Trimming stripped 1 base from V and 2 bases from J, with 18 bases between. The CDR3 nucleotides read TGTGCCAGCAGCTTAGGGTATTCGGCCGGAGGTACCTACGAGCAGTACTTC. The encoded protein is CASSLGYSAGGTYEQYF.

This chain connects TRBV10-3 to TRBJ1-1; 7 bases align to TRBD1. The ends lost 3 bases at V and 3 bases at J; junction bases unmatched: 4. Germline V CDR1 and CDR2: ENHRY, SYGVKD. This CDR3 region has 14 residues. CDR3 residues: CAISEWDSHTEAFF. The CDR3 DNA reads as TGTGCCATCAGTGAATGGGACAGCCACACTGAAGCTTTCTTT.

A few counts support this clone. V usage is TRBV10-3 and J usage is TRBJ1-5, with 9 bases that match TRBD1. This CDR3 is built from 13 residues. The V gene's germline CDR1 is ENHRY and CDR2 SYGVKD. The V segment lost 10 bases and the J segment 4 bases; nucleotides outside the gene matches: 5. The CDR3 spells CATGDRDNQPQHF. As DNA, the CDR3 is TGTGCCACAGGGGACAGGGATAATCAGCCCCAGCATTTT.